Listed below are T cell receptor beta chains from one sample, sequenced in a study of cytomegalovirus exposure and HLA in healthy donors. The repertoire was sequenced with immunoSEQ multiplex PCR; TCRdb's copy has only in-frame clones and lacks some. The sample holds roughly 150,000 clones, 85% seen once. Material: PBMCs. The receptor source for this set is a man aged 25 to 45 in good health and CMV-seropositive. The CDR3 runs from the conserved cysteine through the conserved F or W. The D gene is left open where the match is weak. Rows give clone size only sometimes, using once, few, many, or a class for an expanded clone.

j_call: TRBJ1-6
cdr3_length: 15
clone_size: .
d_call: TRBD1
v_call: TRBV27
cdr3_aa: CASSLQGARNSPLHF
cdr3_nt: TGTGCCAGCAGTCTACAGGGGGCGCGTAATTCACCCCTCCACTTT

j_call: TRBJ2-1
cdr3_length: 16
clone_size: .
d_call: .
v_call: TRBV6-5
cdr3_aa: CASSSDGTAPLNEQFF
cdr3_nt: TGTGCCAGCAGTTCGGACGGGACTGCTCCCCTCAATGAGCAGTTCTTC

j_call: TRBJ1-2
cdr3_length: 13
clone_size: once
d_call: .
v_call: TRBV27
cdr3_aa: CASSSSGTYGYTF
cdr3_nt: TGTGCCAGCAGTTCCTCAGGGACTTATGGCTACACCTTC

j_call: TRBJ1-1
cdr3_length: 13
clone_size: once
d_call: .
v_call: TRBV28
cdr3_aa: CASRITLNTEAFF
cdr3_nt: TGTGCCAGCAGGATTACATTGAACACTGAAGCTTTCTTT

j_call: TRBJ2-2
cdr3_length: 15
clone_size: once
d_call: .
v_call: TRBV9
cdr3_aa: CASSPRTILPGELFF
cdr3_nt: TGTGCCAGCAGCCCCCGGACTATTCTCCCCGGGGAGCTGTTTTTT

j_call: TRBJ2-4
cdr3_length: 14
clone_size: .
d_call: TRBD2
v_call: TRBV15
cdr3_aa: CATSIGGSKNIQYF
cdr3_nt: TGTGCCACCAGCATTGGCGGGAGTAAAAACATTCAGTACTTC

j_call: TRBJ2-3
cdr3_length: 16
clone_size: .
d_call: .
v_call: TRBV7-2
cdr3_aa: CASSLSPGLFTDTQYF
cdr3_nt: TGTGCCAGCAGCTTATCCCCGGGACTCTTCACAGATACGCAGTATTTT

j_call: TRBJ2-4
cdr3_length: 17
clone_size: .
d_call: .
v_call: TRBV5-8
cdr3_aa: CASSKDTRSRAKNIQYF
cdr3_nt: TGTGCCAGCAGCAAGGACACCAGATCTAGAGCCAAAAACATTCAGTACTTC

j_call: TRBJ1-2
cdr3_length: 14
clone_size: .
d_call: .
v_call: TRBV27
cdr3_aa: CASSFGGQHYGYTF
cdr3_nt: TGTGCCAGCAGTTTTGGCGGACAGCACTATGGCTACACCTTC

j_call: TRBJ2-1
cdr3_length: 16
clone_size: .
d_call: TRBD2
v_call: TRBV18
cdr3_aa: CASSDRGLAGGNEQFF
cdr3_nt: TGTGCCAGCTCCGACCGGGGACTAGCGGGAGGGAATGAGCAGTTCTTC

j_call: TRBJ2-7
cdr3_length: 16
clone_size: .
d_call: .
v_call: TRBV15
cdr3_aa: CATSRDLAGSLYEQYF
cdr3_nt: TGTGCCACCAGCAGAGATCTGGCGGGGAGCCTCTACGAGCAGTACTTC

j_call: TRBJ1-2
cdr3_length: 12
clone_size: .
d_call: .
v_call: TRBV29-1
cdr3_aa: CSVGLGAAGYTF
cdr3_nt: TGCAGCGTTGGCCTGGGGGCGGCAGGCTACACCTTC

j_call: TRBJ2-2
cdr3_length: 15
clone_size: .
d_call: TRBD2
v_call: TRBV7-8
cdr3_aa: CASSGRGGNTGELFF
cdr3_nt: TGTGCCAGCAGCGGACGGGGGGGGAACACCGGGGAGCTGTTTTTT

j_call: TRBJ1-1
cdr3_length: 14
clone_size: .
d_call: .
v_call: TRBV27
cdr3_aa: CASSLSQGGTEAFF
cdr3_nt: TGTGCCAGCAGTTTATCTCAAGGAGGCACTGAAGCTTTCTTT

j_call: TRBJ2-3
cdr3_length: 15
clone_size: .
d_call: .
v_call: TRBV11-3
cdr3_aa: CASSPTGLHTDTQYF
cdr3_nt: TGTGCCAGCAGCCCCACGGGACTGCACACAGATACGCAGTATTTT

j_call: TRBJ1-2
cdr3_length: 13
clone_size: .
d_call: .
v_call: TRBV25-1
cdr3_aa: CASSENRDRGYTF
cdr3_nt: TGTGCCAGCAGTGAAAACAGGGATCGCGGCTACACCTTC

j_call: TRBJ2-3
cdr3_length: 18
clone_size: .
d_call: TRBD1
v_call: TRBV14
cdr3_aa: CASSQAPSGTGGVDTQYF
cdr3_nt: TGTGCCAGCAGCCAAGCCCCCTCCGGGACAGGGGGGGTGGATACGCAGTATTTT

j_call: TRBJ2-1
cdr3_length: 16
clone_size: .
d_call: TRBD2
v_call: TRBV5-1
cdr3_aa: CASSDERDRGWDEQFF
cdr3_nt: TGCGCCAGCAGCGATGAGCGGGATCGTGGGTGGGATGAGCAGTTCTTC

j_call: TRBJ2-4
cdr3_length: 18
clone_size: .
d_call: TRBD2
v_call: TRBV7-2
cdr3_aa: CASSFAGGPRGAKNIQYF
cdr3_nt: TGTGCCAGCAGCTTCGCGGGAGGCCCCAGAGGGGCCAAAAACATTCAGTACTTC

j_call: TRBJ2-7
cdr3_length: 16
clone_size: .
d_call: .
v_call: TRBV28
cdr3_aa: CASSPRQALLSYEQYF
cdr3_nt: TGTGCCAGCAGTCCAAGACAGGCCCTCCTCTCCTACGAGCAGTACTTC

j_call: TRBJ1-1
cdr3_length: 12
clone_size: .
d_call: .
v_call: TRBV29-1
cdr3_aa: CSAARQGTEAFF
cdr3_nt: TGCAGCGCGGCCAGGCAAGGCACTGAAGCTTTCTTT

j_call: TRBJ2-1
cdr3_length: 16
clone_size: .
d_call: TRBD2
v_call: TRBV4-3
cdr3_aa: CASSHSGTSGHNEQFF
cdr3_nt: TGCGCCAGCAGTCATTCAGGGACTAGCGGACACAATGAGCAGTTCTTC

j_call: TRBJ1-2
cdr3_length: 11
clone_size: .
d_call: .
v_call: TRBV4-1
cdr3_aa: CASREGDGYTF
cdr3_nt: TGTGCCAGCAGAGAGGGGGACGGCTACACCTTC

j_call: TRBJ1-5
cdr3_length: 14
clone_size: .
d_call: .
v_call: TRBV27
cdr3_aa: CASRPRQGNQPQHF
cdr3_nt: TGTGCCAGCAGGCCCAGACAGGGCAATCAGCCCCAGCATTTT

j_call: TRBJ1-2
cdr3_length: 14
clone_size: once
d_call: TRBD1
v_call: TRBV29-1
cdr3_aa: CSVGGQTSGYGYTF
cdr3_nt: TGCAGCGTTGGGGGACAGACCTCTGGCTATGGCTACACCTTC

j_call: TRBJ2-1
cdr3_length: 16
clone_size: .
d_call: TRBD2
v_call: TRBV7-3
cdr3_aa: CASSPLGAGVENEQFF
cdr3_nt: TGTGCCAGCAGCCCCCTCGGGGCGGGAGTTGAAAATGAGCAGTTCTTC

j_call: TRBJ2-1
cdr3_length: 13
clone_size: .
d_call: .
v_call: TRBV11-2
cdr3_aa: CASSLGLDNEQFF
cdr3_nt: TGTGCCAGCAGCTTAGGACTAGACAATGAGCAGTTCTTC

j_call: TRBJ2-7
cdr3_length: 11
clone_size: .
d_call: .
v_call: TRBV28
cdr3_aa: CASSLTREQYF
cdr3_nt: TGTGCCAGCAGTTTAACTAGGGAGCAGTACTTC

j_call: TRBJ1-6
cdr3_length: 17
clone_size: .
d_call: .
v_call: TRBV9
cdr3_aa: CASSPSMRSSYNSPLHF
cdr3_nt: TGTGCCAGCAGCCCCTCTATGCGGAGCTCCTATAATTCACCCCTCCACTTT

j_call: TRBJ2-1
cdr3_length: 18
clone_size: .
d_call: TRBD1
v_call: TRBV7-3
cdr3_aa: CASSTGAVGSGSFNEQFF
cdr3_nt: TGTGCCAGCAGCACAGGGGCTGTCGGGTCAGGCTCATTCAATGAGCAGTTCTTC

j_call: TRBJ2-2
cdr3_length: 17
clone_size: .
d_call: .
v_call: TRBV14
cdr3_aa: CASSQEKSLVGTGELFF
cdr3_nt: TGTGCCAGCAGCCAAGAGAAGAGCCTCGTCGGCACCGGGGAGCTGTTTTTT

j_call: TRBJ1-1
cdr3_length: 16
clone_size: .
d_call: TRBD1
v_call: TRBV5-6
cdr3_aa: CASSPRQGAMNTEAFF
cdr3_nt: TGTGCCAGCAGCCCTAGACAGGGGGCCATGAACACTGAAGCTTTCTTT

j_call: TRBJ1-1
cdr3_length: 15
clone_size: .
d_call: TRBD1
v_call: TRBV5-4
cdr3_aa: CASSWGTQGSTEAFF
cdr3_nt: TGTGCCAGCAGCTGGGGAACACAGGGGAGCACTGAAGCTTTCTTT

j_call: TRBJ2-1
cdr3_length: 15
clone_size: .
d_call: TRBD2
v_call: TRBV29-1
cdr3_aa: CSVSRGLAGSGEQFF
cdr3_nt: TGCAGCGTTAGCCGGGGACTAGCGGGTTCGGGAGAACAGTTCTTC

j_call: TRBJ1-5
cdr3_length: 16
clone_size: .
d_call: TRBD1
v_call: TRBV5-5
cdr3_aa: CASSLGQAYSNQPQHF
cdr3_nt: TGTGCCAGCAGCTTAGGACAGGCGTATAGCAATCAGCCCCAGCATTTT

j_call: TRBJ1-2
cdr3_length: 12
clone_size: .
d_call: .
v_call: TRBV30
cdr3_aa: CAWSGGPGRYTF
cdr3_nt: TGTGCCTGGAGTGGGGGCCCCGGCCGCTACACCTTC

j_call: TRBJ1-2
cdr3_length: 15
clone_size: .
d_call: TRBD1
v_call: TRBV7-6
cdr3_aa: CASSLGAGGGYGYTF
cdr3_nt: TGTGCCAGCAGCTTAGGCGCAGGGGGCGGCTATGGCTACACCTTC

j_call: TRBJ2-1
cdr3_length: 14
clone_size: once
d_call: TRBD2
v_call: TRBV5-6
cdr3_aa: CASSFTSGRDEQFF
cdr3_nt: TGTGCCAGCAGCTTTACTAGCGGGAGGGATGAGCAGTTCTTC

j_call: TRBJ2-3
cdr3_length: 15
clone_size: .
d_call: TRBD2
v_call: TRBV5-4
cdr3_aa: CASRAGFSSTDTQYF
cdr3_nt: TGTGCCAGCAGAGCGGGGTTTTCTAGCACAGATACGCAGTATTTT

j_call: TRBJ1-5
cdr3_length: 15
clone_size: .
d_call: .
v_call: TRBV2
cdr3_aa: CASSLEGHSNQPQHF
cdr3_nt: TGTGCCAGCAGCTTAGAGGGTCATAGCAATCAGCCCCAGCATTTT

j_call: TRBJ2-6
cdr3_length: 16
clone_size: .
d_call: TRBD1
v_call: TRBV29-1
cdr3_aa: CSVRDRADSGANVLTF
cdr3_nt: TGCAGCGTTCGGGACAGGGCCGACTCTGGGGCCAACGTCCTGACTTTC

j_call: TRBJ1-4
cdr3_length: 15
clone_size: .
d_call: TRBD1
v_call: TRBV7-9
cdr3_aa: CSSSSGDRQNEKLFF
cdr3_nt: TGTTCCAGCAGTTCAGGGGACAGACAGAATGAAAAACTGTTTTTT

j_call: TRBJ2-7
cdr3_length: 15
clone_size: once
d_call: TRBD2
v_call: TRBV7-9
cdr3_aa: CASSFAGGSSYEQYF
cdr3_nt: TGTGCCAGCAGCTTTGCGGGAGGGTCTTCCTACGAGCAGTACTTC

j_call: TRBJ2-3
cdr3_length: 15
clone_size: once
d_call: TRBD1
v_call: TRBV2
cdr3_aa: CAGSAAGQGLDTQYF
cdr3_nt: TGTGCCGGCAGTGCAGCGGGACAGGGGTTAGATACGCAGTATTTT